This T cell receptor beta chain comes out of a study of blood T cell repertoires in COVID-19. The overall study: Samples came from the United States, Italy and Spain, spanning acute and convalescent COVID-19. The analysed material was cDNA or gDNA that came from T cells, B-cell-depleted T cells, or PBMCs.

The V and J ends lost 1 base and 6 bases, in that order; junction bases with no gene match: 5. CDR1 and CDR2 (germline): GTSNPN, SVGIG (reference sequence). The CDR3 has 13 residues. Participants were aged about 18 to 95 years, lived in about 26 US areas, and enrolled virtually. Membership in each cohort depended on participant-reported clinical history. Generated by immunoSEQ multiplex PCR, the TCRdb table keeps only in-frame clones and is missing some. Found here are approximately 240,000 clones, around 85% of them singletons; the top ten hold approximately 1.2%. This chain joins TRBV30 and TRBJ2-7; 8 positions match TRBD1. Material: PBMCs or T cells enriched from blood (not recorded which). This sequence was found in a woman in her forties with acute COVID-19. CDR3 sequence: CAWSAGQGLEQYF. The CDR3 DNA reads as TGTGCCTGGAGTGCTGGACAGGGTCTCGAGCAGTACTTC.